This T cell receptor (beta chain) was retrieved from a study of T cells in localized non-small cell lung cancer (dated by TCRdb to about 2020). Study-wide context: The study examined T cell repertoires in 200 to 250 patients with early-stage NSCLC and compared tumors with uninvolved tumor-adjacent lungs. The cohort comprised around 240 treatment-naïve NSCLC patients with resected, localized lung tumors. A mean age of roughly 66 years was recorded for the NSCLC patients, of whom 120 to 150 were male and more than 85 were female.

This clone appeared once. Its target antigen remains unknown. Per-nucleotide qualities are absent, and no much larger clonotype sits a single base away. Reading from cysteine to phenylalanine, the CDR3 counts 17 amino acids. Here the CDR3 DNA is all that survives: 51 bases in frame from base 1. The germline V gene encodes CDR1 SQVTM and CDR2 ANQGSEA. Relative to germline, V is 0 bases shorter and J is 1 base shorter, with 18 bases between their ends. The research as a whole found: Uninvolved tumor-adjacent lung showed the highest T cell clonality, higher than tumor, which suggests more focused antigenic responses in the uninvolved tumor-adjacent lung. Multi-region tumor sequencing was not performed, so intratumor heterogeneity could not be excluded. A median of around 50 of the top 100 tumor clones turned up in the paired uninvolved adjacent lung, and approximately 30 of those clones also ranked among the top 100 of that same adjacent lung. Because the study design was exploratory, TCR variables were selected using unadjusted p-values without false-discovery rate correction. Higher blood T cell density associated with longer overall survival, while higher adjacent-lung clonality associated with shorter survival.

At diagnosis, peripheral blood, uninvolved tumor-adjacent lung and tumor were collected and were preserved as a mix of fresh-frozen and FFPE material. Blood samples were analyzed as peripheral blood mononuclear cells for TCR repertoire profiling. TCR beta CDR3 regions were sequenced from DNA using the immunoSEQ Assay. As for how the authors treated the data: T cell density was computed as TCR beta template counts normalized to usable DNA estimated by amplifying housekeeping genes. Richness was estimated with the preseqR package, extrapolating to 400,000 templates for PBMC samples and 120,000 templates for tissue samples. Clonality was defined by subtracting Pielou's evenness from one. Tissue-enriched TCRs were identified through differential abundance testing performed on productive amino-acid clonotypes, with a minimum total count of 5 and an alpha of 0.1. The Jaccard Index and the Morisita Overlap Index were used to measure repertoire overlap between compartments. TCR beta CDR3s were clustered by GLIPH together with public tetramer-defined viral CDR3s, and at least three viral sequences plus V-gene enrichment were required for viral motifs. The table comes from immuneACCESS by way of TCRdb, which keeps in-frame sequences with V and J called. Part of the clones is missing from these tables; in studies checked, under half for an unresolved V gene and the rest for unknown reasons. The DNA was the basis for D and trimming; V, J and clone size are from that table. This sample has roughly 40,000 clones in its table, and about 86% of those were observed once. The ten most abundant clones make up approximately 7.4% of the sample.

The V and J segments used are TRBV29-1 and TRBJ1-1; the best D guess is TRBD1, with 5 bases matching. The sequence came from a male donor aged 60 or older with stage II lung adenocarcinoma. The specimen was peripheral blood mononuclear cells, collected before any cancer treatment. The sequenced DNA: TGCAGCGTTGAAGAGTTAAGGGGTGCGCTCGGGAACACTGAAGCTTTCTTT. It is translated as CSVEELRGALGNTEAFF.